One and the same sample provided the 13 T cell receptor beta chains below, sequenced in a study of circulating tumor DNA in untreated peripheral T-cell lymphoma. The assay was immunoSEQ multiplex PCR, and TCRdb's table has in-frame clones only and misses some. The table records about 2,000 clones, roughly nine tenths of them present only once. The specimen sequenced was cell-free DNA from blood serum. All receptors derive from a human donor with peripheral T-cell lymphoma.

The chain uses TRBV5-1 and TRBJ1-1; 8 bases are shared with TRBD1. J gave up 1 base and V 0 bases, and 8 bases lay outside the gene matches. Germline V gene data show CDR1 as SGHRS and CDR2 as YFSETQ. This CDR3 contains 17 residues. In DNA form, the CDR3 reads TGCGCCAGCAGCTTGGCCCAGTGGACAGGGTGGAACACTGAAGCTTTCTTT. Residues: CASSLAQWTGWNTEAFF.

This clone occurred a few times. This sequence joins TRBV11-1 and TRBJ2-3, with TRBD2 matching 13 bases. Germline-derived CDR1 and CDR2 are SGHAT and FQDESV (reference sequence). The CDR3 covers 15 residues. Trimming removed 5 bases from V and 7 bases from J; junction bases left unmatched: 6. The CDR3 sequence is CASSRGLAGTNTQYF. CDR3 DNA sequence: TGTGCCAGCAGCCGGGGACTAGCGGGGACCAATACGCAGTATTTT.

V is TRBV5-1 and J is TRBJ2-7; D unclear. This CDR3 is built from 13 residues. Germline CDR1 and CDR2: SGHRS and YFSETQ. V was clipped by 1 base and J by 4 bases, with 9 bases between them. This CDR3 is CASSLSAVYEQYF. In nucleotides, the CDR3 is TGCGCCAGCAGCTTGAGCGCGGTGTACGAGCAGTACTTC.

The J gene is TRBJ1-6, the V gene TRBV5-1; TRBD1 might be the D (6 bases). The V end lost 3 bases, the J end lost 9 bases, and 10 bases lay between the germline ends. This CDR3 has 13 residues. Germline V gene lookup returns CDR1 SGHRS and CDR2 YFSETQ. CDR3 nucleotides: TGCGCCAGCAGCTCTACAGGGAGTTCACCCCTCCACTTT. The encoded protein is CASSSTGSSPLHF.

The chain recombines TRBV6-5 with TRBJ2-7; no firm D call. The V gene lost 2 bases and the J gene lost 2 bases, with 13 bases spanning the gap. Per germline, CDR1 MNHEY and CDR2 SVGAGI. The CDR3 has 15 residues. CDR3 in amino acids: CASSYGWTLPYEQYF. Written as DNA, the CDR3 is TGTGCCAGCAGTTACGGTTGGACGCTACCCTACGAGCAGTACTTC.

This clone came up once. The chain combines TRBV11-3 with TRBJ2-1; maybe TRBD2 (5 bases). The CDR3 covers 13 residues. CDR1 SGHNT and CDR2 YENEEA come from the germline V gene. Trimming pared 5 bases from V and 10 bases from J, leaving 15 bases between. The CDR3 is CASSGRRGKEQFF. CDR3 coding DNA: TGTGCCAGCAGCGGTAGGCGAGGGAAGGAGCAGTTCTTC.

The table lists this clone with a few counts. The rearrangement uses TRBV25-1 and TRBJ1-2, with 7 bases aligning to TRBD1. The CDR3 covers 13 residues. Trimming removed 6 bases from V and 4 bases from J; junction bases left unmatched: 5. The germline gives CDR1 MGHDK, CDR2 SYGVNS. The CDR3 DNA reads TGTGCCAGCAGCATGACAGGGATCTATGGCTACACCTTC. It is translated as CASSMTGIYGYTF.

In DNA, the CDR3 is TGTGCCACCAGCAGACAGGGGGCGTCCGGCTACACCTTC. This gives the protein CATSRQGASGYTF. The V and J genes are TRBV15 and TRBJ1-2, with TRBD1 identical over 8 bases. Germline V lookup: CDR1 LNHNV, CDR2 YYDKDF (reference sequence). The V and J ends lost 2 bases and 8 bases, in that order; junction bases with no gene match: 4. This CDR3 is 13 amino acids long.

This chain uses TRBV13 with TRBJ2-7, with a weak D call TRBD2 (5 bases). CDR1 and CDR2 from the germline V gene are PRHDT and FYEKMQ (reference sequence). Trimming cost V 5 bases and J 0 bases, with 11 bases left between them. The CDR3 contains 14 residues. DNA of the CDR3: TGTGCCAGCAGCACAAGGGAGACCTCCTACGAGCAGTACTTC. This gives the protein CASSTRETSYEQYF.

This clone occurred a few times. The V call is TRBV7-2, the J call TRBJ1-2; TRBD1 is a possible D gene (5 bases). The CDR3 has 13 residues. The V end was cut by 5 bases, the J end by 4 bases, with 11 bases between. Germline lookup yields CDR1 SGHTA and CDR2 FQGNSA. In DNA form, the CDR3 reads TGTGCCAGCAGCAGGGACTTTGGCTATGGCTACACCTTC. Its protein is CASSRDFGYGYTF.

This chain links TRBV18 with TRBJ2-7, with 8 bases matching TRBD1. Germline CDR1 is KGHSH and CDR2 is LQKENI. This CDR3 spans 14 amino acids. The junction had 7 bases not matched to a gene; V was cut back by 6 bases and J by 3 bases. The CDR3 nucleotides are TGTGCCAGCTCCCCGGGACAGGAGGACTACGAGCAGTACTTC. Residues: CASSPGQEDYEQYF.

This chain joins TRBV19 and TRBJ2-7; D is perhaps TRBD2 (5 bases). V was pared by 6 bases and J by 5 bases, with 17 bases between. In germline, CDR1 is LNHDA, CDR2 SQIVND (reference sequence). The length of the CDR3 is 14 residues. The DNA for the CDR3 is TGTGCCAGTAGCTTATGGGGAGCTGGGGACGAGCAGTACTTC. Translation: CASSLWGAGDEQYF. Looking up the rest from reference TRBV19 and TRBJ2-7 gives the full variable domain: DGGITQSPKYLFRKEGQNVTLSCEQNLNHDAMYWYRQDPGQGLRLIYYSQIVNDFQKGDIAEGYSVSREKKESFPLTVTSAQKNPTAFYLCASSLWGAGDEQYFGPGTRLTVT.

This clone was counted only a few times. The V gene is TRBV5-1, the J gene TRBJ2-7; TRBD2 aligns across 12 bases. CDR3 length: 18 amino acids. J gave up 4 bases and V 4 bases, and 15 bases lay outside the gene matches. Germline CDR1 is SGHRS and CDR2 is YFSETQ. The CDR3 spells CASSPDSSGRALRYEQYF. DNA of the CDR3: TGCGCCAGCAGCCCGGACTCTAGCGGGAGGGCCCTACGGTACGAGCAGTACTTC.